Presented here are 2 T cell receptor beta chains from one specimen sequenced in a study of shared clonotypes between healthy human individuals. Assay: immunoSEQ multiplex PCR; the TCRdb copy retains only in-frame clones and omits some. The table has approximately 470,000 clones, approximately 80% seen once. Specimen: PBMCs. The receptors originated from a woman aged 40-49 years in good health. Some clones in this sample may be carry-over from other donors' samples.

Ten or more counts support this clone. The same CDR3 arises from other DNA sequences in this sample as well. CDR3 residues: CASSDSAGSYNEQFF. CDR3 sequence (DNA): TGTGCCAGCAGTGACTCCGCCGGGTCCTACAATGAGCAGTTCTTC. V usage is TRBV6-4 and J usage is TRBJ2-1; no definite D call. Germline V CDR1 and CDR2: MRHNA, SNTAGT. This CDR3 is 15 amino acids long. The V end lost 0 bases, the J end lost 1 base, and 7 bases lay between the germline ends.

In regard to this clone: Other DNA sequences of this sample code for an identical CDR3. The chain uses TRBV18 and TRBJ2-7; D is ambiguous. The CDR3 consists of 12 residues. Trimming pared 0 bases from V and 3 bases from J, leaving 3 bases between. Germline values: CDR1 KGHSH, CDR2 LQKENI. The CDR3 region has the DNA TGTGCCAGCTCACCACCGAGCTACGAGCAGTACTTC. Translation gives CASSPPSYEQYF.